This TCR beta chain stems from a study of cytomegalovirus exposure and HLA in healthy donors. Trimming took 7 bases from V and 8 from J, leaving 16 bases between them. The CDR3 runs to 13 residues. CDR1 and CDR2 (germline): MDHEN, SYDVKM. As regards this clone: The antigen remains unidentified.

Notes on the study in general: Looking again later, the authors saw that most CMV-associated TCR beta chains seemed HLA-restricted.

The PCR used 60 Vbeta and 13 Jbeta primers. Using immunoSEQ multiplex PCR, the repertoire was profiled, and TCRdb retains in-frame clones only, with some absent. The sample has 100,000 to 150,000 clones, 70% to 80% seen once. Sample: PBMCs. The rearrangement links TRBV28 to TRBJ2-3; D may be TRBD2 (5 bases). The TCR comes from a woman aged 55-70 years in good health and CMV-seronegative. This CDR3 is CASIPHGVATQYF. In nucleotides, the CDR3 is TGTGCCAGCATCCCCCACGGGGTAGCTACGCAGTATTTT.